This is a list of T cell receptor beta chains from one sample in a study of CD8 T cells in ankylosing spondylitis. Each CDR3 protein gets one entry after TCRdb re-called the 5' RACE reads with MiXCR. The sample gives 750,000 to 850,000 distinct CDR3 sequences, 10% to 15% of which show up once; approximately 0.5% is in the top ten. Source material: blood, either unsorted or a sorted T cell fraction (not recorded which). These receptors were obtained from a male donor with ankylosing spondylitis. Both conserved end residues are part of each CDR3. Each record gives: clone size, D gene, V gene, J gene, CDR3 protein, CDR3 DNA. The D gene is left open where the match is weak. Clone sizes are given selectively: once, few, many, or a class where the clone is expanded.

abundance: many; d_gene: .; v_gene: TRBV29-1; j_gene: TRBJ1-5; CDR3aa: CSVLSDGNQPQHF; CDR3nt: TGCAGCGTCCTTTCTGATGGCAATCAGCCCCAGCATTTT
abundance: .; d_gene: TRBD2; v_gene: TRBV20-1; j_gene: TRBJ2-7; CDR3aa: CSARGSGRYEQYF; CDR3nt: TGCAGTGCTAGGGGTAGCGGGAGGTACGAGCAGTACTTC
abundance: few; d_gene: .; v_gene: TRBV20-1; j_gene: TRBJ2-3; CDR3aa: CSARTGEDTQYF; CDR3nt: TGCAGTGCTCGAACAGGAGAAGATACGCAGTATTTT
abundance: few; d_gene: .; v_gene: TRBV2; j_gene: TRBJ1-4; CDR3aa: CASSHGPSMLFF; CDR3nt: TGTGCCAGCAGCCACGGACCATCGATGCTGTTTTTT
abundance: .; d_gene: TRBD2; v_gene: TRBV20-1; j_gene: TRBJ2-1; CDR3aa: CSAMTSGSNNEQFF; CDR3nt: TGCAGTGCTATGACTAGCGGGAGTAACAATGAGCAGTTCTTC
abundance: .; d_gene: TRBD1; v_gene: TRBV10-3; j_gene: TRBJ1-2; CDR3aa: CAIRPRDREPYTF; CDR3nt: TGTGCCATCAGGCCCCGGGACAGGGAACCCTACACCTTC
abundance: many; d_gene: .; v_gene: TRBV7-2; j_gene: TRBJ2-5; CDR3aa: CASSLNGFQETQYF; CDR3nt: TGTGCCAGCAGCTTGAACGGATTTCAAGAGACCCAGTACTTC
abundance: many; d_gene: .; v_gene: TRBV7-2; j_gene: TRBJ2-6; CDR3aa: CASSLGISANVLTF; CDR3nt: TGTGCCAGCAGCTTGGGAATATCGGCCAACGTCCTGACTTTC
abundance: .; d_gene: TRBD1; v_gene: TRBV20-1; j_gene: TRBJ1-5; CDR3aa: CSARVGPRDRGQPQHF; CDR3nt: TGCAGTGCTAGAGTTGGCCCACGGGACAGGGGCCAGCCCCAGCATTTT
abundance: few; d_gene: .; v_gene: TRBV7-3; j_gene: TRBJ1-3; CDR3aa: CASSLIGGRVGNTIYF; CDR3nt: TGTGCCAGCAGCTTAATCGGGGGGCGCGTTGGAAACACCATATATTTT
abundance: .; d_gene: .; v_gene: TRBV20-1; j_gene: TRBJ2-4; CDR3aa: CSARLGGDIQYF; CDR3nt: TGCAGTGCTAGGCTGGGTGGGGACATTCAGTACTTC
abundance: .; d_gene: .; v_gene: TRBV20-1; j_gene: TRBJ2-5; CDR3aa: CSAPKGEETQYF; CDR3nt: TGCAGTGCCCCAAAAGGGGAAGAGACCCAGTACTTC
abundance: .; d_gene: .; v_gene: TRBV12-2; j_gene: TRBJ2-7; CDR3aa: CASRLPLTRGPTSYEQYF; CDR3nt: TGTGCAAGTCGCTTACCGCTTACCCGCGGCCCAACCTCGTACGAGCAGTACTTC
abundance: .; d_gene: .; v_gene: TRBV7-2; j_gene: TRBJ1-3; CDR3aa: CASSLEGSSGNTIYF; CDR3nt: TGTGCCAGCAGCTTAGAGGGGTCCTCTGGAAACACCATATATTTT
abundance: .; d_gene: .; v_gene: TRBV20-1; j_gene: TRBJ2-1; CDR3aa: CSAGSYEQFF; CDR3nt: TGCAGTGCCGGCTCCTATGAGCAGTTCTTC
abundance: .; d_gene: .; v_gene: TRBV5-1; j_gene: TRBJ2-1; CDR3aa: CASGLVGGVNEQFF; CDR3nt: TGCGCCAGCGGATTGGTAGGCGGGGTCAATGAGCAGTTCTTC
abundance: .; d_gene: .; v_gene: TRBV6-5; j_gene: TRBJ1-2; CDR3aa: CASSYSGEWDGYTF; CDR3nt: TGTGCCAGCAGTTACTCGGGCGAGTGGGATGGCTACACCTTC
abundance: many; d_gene: TRBD2; v_gene: TRBV5-1; j_gene: TRBJ2-1; CDR3aa: CASSPTLTSGAYNEQFF; CDR3nt: TGCGCCAGCAGTCCGACGCTTACTAGCGGGGCTTACAATGAGCAGTTCTTC
abundance: many; d_gene: TRBD2; v_gene: TRBV20-1; j_gene: TRBJ2-7; CDR3aa: CSARDREGEQYF; CDR3nt: TGCAGTGCTAGAGACAGGGAGGGCGAGCAGTACTTC
abundance: few; d_gene: .; v_gene: TRBV10-3; j_gene: TRBJ1-1; CDR3aa: CAISEREGTEAFF; CDR3nt: TGTGCCATCAGTGAGCGGGAAGGGACTGAAGCTTTCTTT
abundance: .; d_gene: TRBD2; v_gene: TRBV28; j_gene: TRBJ2-2; CDR3aa: CASSFPLGGLAGSGELFF; CDR3nt: TGTGCCAGCAGTTTTCCTCTGGGCGGACTAGCGGGGTCCGGGGAGCTGTTTTTT
abundance: many; d_gene: .; v_gene: TRBV29-1; j_gene: TRBJ2-5; CDR3aa: CSAAGPRQETQYF; CDR3nt: TGCAGCGCCGCGGGACCAAGACAAGAGACCCAGTACTTC
abundance: .; d_gene: TRBD1; v_gene: TRBV5-1; j_gene: TRBJ1-6; CDR3aa: CASSYGQGQKESPLHF; CDR3nt: TGCGCCAGCAGCTACGGACAGGGCCAGAAAGAATCACCCCTCCACTTT
abundance: few; d_gene: .; v_gene: TRBV7-2; j_gene: TRBJ1-2; CDR3aa: CASSSYGAGGYTF; CDR3nt: TGTGCCAGCAGCTCCTACGGGGCTGGTGGCTACACCTTC
abundance: .; d_gene: .; v_gene: TRBV20-1; j_gene: TRBJ1-1; CDR3aa: CSAEGTTEAFF; CDR3nt: TGCAGTGCGGAAGGGACTACTGAAGCTTTCTTT
abundance: .; d_gene: .; v_gene: TRBV5-6; j_gene: TRBJ2-5; CDR3aa: CASSLRGPGGTQYF; CDR3nt: TGTGCCAGCAGCCTGAGGGGACCCGGAGGGACCCAGTACTTC
abundance: few; d_gene: TRBD1; v_gene: TRBV10-3; j_gene: TRBJ2-1; CDR3aa: CATTGQGAPHEQFF; CDR3nt: TGTGCCACCACGGGACAGGGGGCGCCCCATGAGCAGTTCTTC
abundance: .; d_gene: TRBD1; v_gene: TRBV10-2; j_gene: TRBJ2-7; CDR3aa: CASSESLGTGYTYEQYF; CDR3nt: TGCGCCAGCAGTGAATCTTTGGGGACAGGGTACACCTACGAGCAGTACTTC
abundance: many; d_gene: .; v_gene: TRBV6-2/TRBV6-3; j_gene: TRBJ2-7; CDR3aa: CASSTTIRYEQYF; CDR3nt: TGTGCCAGCAGTACCACGATTCGCTACGAGCAGTACTTC
abundance: .; d_gene: .; v_gene: TRBV9; j_gene: TRBJ2-1; CDR3aa: CASSVEPLEIDEQFF; CDR3nt: TGTGCCAGCAGCGTAGAGCCGTTAGAGATCGATGAGCAGTTCTTC
abundance: .; d_gene: .; v_gene: TRBV6-2/TRBV6-3; j_gene: TRBJ1-5; CDR3aa: CASSRPNRAGFNQPQHF; CDR3nt: TGTGCCAGCAGTCGACCGAACAGGGCCGGCTTCAATCAGCCCCAGCATTTT
abundance: few; d_gene: .; v_gene: TRBV11-2; j_gene: TRBJ2-3; CDR3aa: CASSLVTDPTDTQYF; CDR3nt: TGTGCCAGCAGCTTAGTAACGGACCCCACAGATACGCAGTATTTT
abundance: .; d_gene: TRBD2; v_gene: TRBV5-1; j_gene: TRBJ2-4; CDR3aa: CASSLAGLVSPNIQYF; CDR3nt: TGCGCCAGCAGCTTGGCAGGACTAGTCAGTCCAAACATTCAGTACTTC
abundance: few; d_gene: .; v_gene: TRBV5-1; j_gene: TRBJ1-1; CDR3aa: CASSRDPHGTEAFF; CDR3nt: TGCGCCAGCAGCCGGGACCCCCATGGCACTGAAGCTTTCTTT
abundance: .; d_gene: .; v_gene: TRBV4-3; j_gene: TRBJ2-1; CDR3aa: CASSRTRDGGLEQFF; CDR3nt: TGCGCCAGCAGCCGAACCCGGGACGGAGGCCTTGAGCAGTTCTTC
abundance: few; d_gene: .; v_gene: TRBV20-1; j_gene: TRBJ1-5; CDR3aa: CSASVGGPNQPQHF; CDR3nt: TGCAGTGCTAGCGTGGGGGGCCCTAATCAGCCCCAGCATTTT
abundance: many; d_gene: .; v_gene: TRBV20-1; j_gene: TRBJ2-5; CDR3aa: CSASGQAVVQGEETQYF; CDR3nt: TGCAGTGCTAGTGGCCAAGCAGTGGTGCAGGGAGAAGAGACCCAGTACTTC